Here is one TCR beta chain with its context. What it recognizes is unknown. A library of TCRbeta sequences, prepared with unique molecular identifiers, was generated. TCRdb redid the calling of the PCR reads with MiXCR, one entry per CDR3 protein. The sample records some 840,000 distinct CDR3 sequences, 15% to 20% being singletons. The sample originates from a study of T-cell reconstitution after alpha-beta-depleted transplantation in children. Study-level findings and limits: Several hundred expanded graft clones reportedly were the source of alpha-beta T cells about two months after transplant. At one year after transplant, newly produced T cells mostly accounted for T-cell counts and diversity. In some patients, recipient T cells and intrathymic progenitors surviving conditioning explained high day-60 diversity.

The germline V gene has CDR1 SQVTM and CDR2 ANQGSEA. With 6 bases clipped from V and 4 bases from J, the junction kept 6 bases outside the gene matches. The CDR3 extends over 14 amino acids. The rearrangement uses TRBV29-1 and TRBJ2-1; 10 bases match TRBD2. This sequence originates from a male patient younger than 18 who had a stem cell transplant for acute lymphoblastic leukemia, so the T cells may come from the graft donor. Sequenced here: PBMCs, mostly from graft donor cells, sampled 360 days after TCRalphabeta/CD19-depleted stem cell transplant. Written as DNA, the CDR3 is TGCAGCGTGGACAGCGGGAGGGGTTACAATGAGCAGTTCTTC. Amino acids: CSVDSGRGYNEQFF.